The clone carrying this T cell receptor (beta chain) was found a few times. The target antigen is unknown. The entry originates in a study of cytomegalovirus exposure and HLA in healthy donors. V dropped 4 bases and J dropped 4 bases, with 10 bases sitting between them. Germline lookup yields CDR1 MNHEY and CDR2 SMNVEV (reference sequence). This CDR3 is 14 amino acids long. 13 Jbeta primers and 60 Vbeta primers were used for the PCR. In the authors' methods: Later analysis identified tens of millions of unique TCR beta chains, about 11 million shared. Produced via immunoSEQ multiplex PCR; TCRdb's table is partial and in-frame only. The DNA was the basis for D and trimming; V, J and clone size are from that table. The table shows roughly 180,000 clones, with 70% to 85% occurring only once. Study-wide results and limits: A few chains linked to CMV were shown in vitro to be specific for CMV antigens. Several V segments, TRBV6-2 and TRBV6-3 among them, could not be told apart and were dropped. Links to common viral pathogens appeared, in a later analysis, for several of the most significant clusters.

The chain uses TRBV27 and TRBJ2-2, with TRBD2 as a possible D gene (6 bases). Sequencing was carried out using PBMCs. The origin of this receptor is a man between 18 and 35 years old in good health and CMV-seronegative. The CDR3 loop is CASSSGTSTGELFF. The CDR3 coding sequence is TGTGCCAGCAGTTCCGGGACTTCCACCGGGGAGCTGTTTTTT.